This T cell receptor (beta chain) was sequenced during a study of shared clonotypes between healthy human individuals (dated by TCRdb to about 2020). Background on the whole study: A few men and a couple of women, aged 18 to 49 years, made up the cohort. The study deeply sequenced blood TCR repertoires of about 5 healthy adults to estimate repertoire size and the extent of clonotype sharing between individuals. Libraries were prepared and TCR repertoires were sequenced by different laboratories using diverse techniques, in order to increase sequencing depth and limit assay-specific biases. Each donor's leukapheresis produced roughly between roughly 0.85 and 9.5 billion PBMCs. For each donor, CD4 naive and CD4 memory were each run on three plates, CD8 naive on two plates, and CD8 memory on one plate. Beyond this particular receptor, the publication reports: The small number of donors limited the genetic and exposure-history diversity represented. Higher generation probabilities were observed for clonotypes shared by all four sorted-subset donors than for non-shared clonotypes. Naive subsets generally had larger estimated clonotype richness than memory subsets did. Pairwise subsampling indicated that sequencing depth was expected to affect the degree of clonotype sharing among donors. Only blood was sampled, and tissue TCR repertoires likely differ from those in blood. Approximately 5% of naive CD4, 3.5% of naive CD8, 2.3% of memory CD4, and 0.4% of memory CD8 clonotypes were shared across four donors. Incomplete sequencing was indicated by rarefaction of sorted-subset datasets, despite the large sequencing depth.

The CDR3 runs 12 amino acids, cysteine and phenylalanine included. Just CDR3 DNA is preserved here, 36 bases in frame from base 1. V is pared back by 3 bases and J by 3 bases, with 6 bases lying between the germline termini. Per the germline V gene, SGHDN is the CDR1 and FVKESK is the CDR2. Using the deep immunoSEQ assay, multiplex PCR amplified TCR CDR3 regions from genomic DNA. Genomic DNA extracted from each cell subset was distributed evenly over all wells of several immunoSEQ 96-well plates, and each plate served as one replicate. For sorted subsets, about 200 ng genomic DNA, equal to about 30,000 T cell genomes, was loaded into each replicate PCR. The purified libraries were quantified using a Qubit 3.0 fluorometer, sized with a Bioanalyzer 2100, and then quantified again using the KAPA Library Quantification kit. A separate single-read 150-cycle Illumina NextSeq 550 flow cell was used to sequence each immunoSEQ 96-well plate. The study's processing was this. Because the immunoSEQ output included only junctional sequences and no quality scores, the filtering could not be the same as the filtering used for full-length reads. To assign V/J genes and CDR3, sequences were annotated using PyIR, a Python wrapper for IgBLAST v1.9, with IMGT germline references. Reads with weak V/J assignments (E-value above 1e-6), missing CDR3, stop codons, out-of-frame junctions, or ambiguous translated residues were removed. A V3J clonotype was defined by an identical inferred V gene, J gene, and CDR3 amino acid sequence. The percentage overlap between two repertoires was calculated by dividing the number of shared unique clonotypes by the size of the smaller repertoire. Richness of each repertoire was evaluated using RTK rarefaction, the Chao1 estimator, and Recon v2.1 estimates of unobserved clonotypes. Generation probabilities were computed with OLGA for all TCRbeta clonotypes obtained by the gDNA method from several donors. The immuneACCESS repertoire file appears here via TCRdb, limited to in-frame rearrangements. These files lack a portion of the clones; in checked studies, under half of the deficit traces to unresolved V genes, and the cause of the others is not known. V and J calls and clone size follow that table, whereas D and trimming were derived from the DNA. Within this sample are around 2.1 million clones, with approximately 94% of them counted one time only. 0.1% to 0.15% of the sample is held by the ten biggest clonotypes.

Concerning this clone: It lacks a known antigen. The input lacks base qualities; no much larger clone sits a single base away. This specimen includes other DNA sequences encoding the same CDR3.

Donors were healthy HIV-negative adults with no recently reported acute infections or vaccinations. All donors were Caucasian adults living in Nashville, Tennessee, USA. CD4+ T cells were enriched through magnetic negative selection, after which naive cells were positively selected on CD45RA and the remaining negative fraction served as the memory subset. Blood was collected by leukapheresis, and PBMCs were isolated by Ficoll-Histopaque density gradient centrifugation and then cryopreserved in liquid nitrogen vapor phase. Purity and quantity of every magnetically sorted T cell population were checked by analytical flow cytometry. Genomic DNA was isolated from every sorted fraction and measured by UV absorbance on a Nanodrop 2000c.

The clonotype comes from a man aged 18 to 30 in good health. The chain is assembled from TRBV14 and TRBJ2-7, with the D gene too uncertain to name. The sequenced sample was naive CD4+ T cells sorted from blood. This sample's cell subset or site label indicates: CD45RA+ positively selected. The CDR3 region has the sequence CASSHVSYEQYF. The DNA sequence is given as TGTGCCAGCAGCCATGTTAGCTACGAGCAGTACTTC.